One and the same sample provided the 23 T cell receptor beta chains below, sequenced in a study of cytomegalovirus exposure and HLA in healthy donors (dated by TCRdb to 2016 to 2017). The library came from the immunoSEQ multiplex PCR assay. A mixture of 60 forward primers for TCR Vbeta segments and 13 reverse primers for TCR Jbeta segments was used in the multiplex PCR. TCRdb carries this immuneACCESS record with in-frame sequences only. Its versions omit some clonotypes, under half of them owing to an unresolved V gene in the studies checked, with the rest unexplained. The sample contains roughly 57,000 clones, approximately 82% of them found a single time. The ten largest clones add up to approximately 2.8% of the sample. The material sequenced was PBMCs. These receptors came from a man in his fifties or sixties in good health and CMV-seronegative.

This clone has just a few counts. The rearrangement joins TRBV7-9 to TRBJ1-4, with TRBD1 matching 9 bases. This CDR3 has 16 residues. Germline V gene data show CDR1 as SEHNR and CDR2 as FQNEAQ (reference sequence). Trimming removed 4 bases from V and 7 bases from J; junction bases left unmatched: 10. CDR3 DNA sequence: TGTGCCAGCAGCTCCTCGACAGGGGGAGGTCGTGAAAAACTGTTTTTT. Its translation is CASSSSTGGGREKLFF.

This clone has only a few counts. This chain links TRBV5-6 with TRBJ2-7, with 7 bases identical to TRBD2. CDR3 length: 15 residues. Per the germline V gene, CDR1 is SGHDT and CDR2 is YYEEEE. The V segment lost 4 bases and the J segment 2 bases; nucleotides outside the gene matches: 9. The CDR3 protein is CASSAGRAGAYEQYF. The CDR3 bases are TGTGCCAGCAGCGCCGGGCGGGCGGGGGCCTACGAGCAGTACTTC.

This rearrangement joins TRBV28 to TRBJ2-2; TRBD1 is a possible D gene (5 bases). V was cut by 6 bases and J by 3 bases, with 11 bases left in between. Per germline, CDR1 MDHEN and CDR2 SYDVKM. The CDR3 loop spans 14 amino acids. The CDR3: CASSPARDTGELFF. CDR3 in DNA: TGTGCCAGCAGCCCGGCCAGGGACACCGGGGAGCTGTTTTTT.

The chain couples TRBV4-1 to TRBJ1-2, with D unclear. V shed 6 bases and J shed 10 bases, with 15 bases lying between them. The V gene's germline CDR1 is MGHRA and CDR2 YSYEKL. The CDR3 spans 12 residues. The DNA for the CDR3 is TGCGCCAGCAGGAAGGAGGGTATTGACTACACCTTC. Amino acid sequence: CASRKEGIDYTF.

CDR3 region: CSASSGYF. CDR3 nucleotides: TGCAGTGCTAGCTCCGGGTACTTC. J is TRBJ2-4 and V is TRBV20-1, with D hard to call. The germline V gene encodes CDR1 DFQATT and CDR2 SNEGSKA (reference sequence). With 3 bases removed from V and 15 bases from J, the gap between germline ends came to 6 bases. The CDR3 is 8 residues long.

The chain is built from TRBV14 and TRBJ2-7; D is perhaps TRBD1 (6 bases). The germline CDR1 and CDR2 sequences are SGHDN and FVKESK. The CDR3 totals 15 residues. V lost 5 bases and J 3 bases, leaving 17 bases between the germline ends. The CDR3 is CASSRQAWGFYEQYF. The DNA of the CDR3 is TGTGCCAGCAGCAGACAGGCGTGGGGATTCTACGAGCAGTACTTC.

This clone was detected a few times. The chain employs TRBV6-4 and TRBJ1-5; D is uncertain. This CDR3 is 13 amino acids long. V shed 0 bases and J shed 6 bases, with 6 bases lying between them. Germline V lookup: CDR1 MRHNA, CDR2 SNTAGT. The CDR3 DNA is TGTGCCAGCAGTGACTCCTACGGTCAGCCCCAGCATTTT. This sequence encodes CASSDSYGQPQHF.

V is TRBV4-2 and J is TRBJ2-1; a possible D gene is TRBD2 (7 bases). Germline V CDR1 and CDR2: LGHNA, YNFKEQ. CDR3 length: 15 amino acids. Trimming removed 4 bases at V and 5 bases at J, with 15 bases between. CDR3 bases: TGTGCCAGCAGCCTCAATAGGGGGGGGAACAATGAGCAGTTCTTC. It yields the protein CASSLNRGGNNEQFF.

This sequence joins TRBV7-3 and TRBJ2-5; 7 bases line up with TRBD2. The CDR3 extends over 13 amino acids. The germline V gene has CDR1 SGHTA and CDR2 FQGTGA. J lost 5 bases, V lost 5 bases, and 5 bases had no gene match. CDR3 residues: CASSTTSAETQYF. CDR3 bases: TGTGCCAGCAGCACTACTAGCGCTGAGACCCAGTACTTC. Full variable domain (outside the CDR3, taken from reference TRBV7-3 and TRBJ2-5): GAGVSQTPSNKVTEKGKYVELRCDPISGHTALYWYRQSLGQGPEFLIYFQGTGAADDSGLPNDRFFAVRPEGSVSTLKIQRTERGDSAVYLCASSTTSAETQYFGPGTRLLVL.

J is TRBJ1-2 and V is TRBV2; TRBD1 matches 8 bases. Germline CDR1 is SNHLY and CDR2 is FYNNEI. After removal of 6 bases from V and 0 bases from J, the junction contained 6 bases not matched to a gene. The CDR3 loop spans 15 amino acids. The chain's CDR3 is CASRDRDRANYGYTF. In nucleotides, the CDR3 is TGTGCCAGCAGGGACAGGGACCGAGCTAACTATGGCTACACCTTC.

In its sample, this clone was seen a few times. The rearrangement links TRBV5-6 to TRBJ2-6, with TRBD1 identical over 9 bases. Germline V gives CDR1 SGHDT, CDR2 YYEEEE. V lost 2 bases to trimming and J lost 2 bases; unmatched junction nucleotides: 5. The CDR3 extends over 17 amino acids. As DNA, the CDR3 is TGTGCCAGCAGCTTTGGGGACAGGGACCCTGGGGCCAACGTCCTGACTTTC. Amino acid sequence: CASSFGDRDPGANVLTF.

This sequence joins TRBV29-1 and TRBJ1-2; 8 nucleotides match TRBD1. Germline CDR1 SQVTM, CDR2 ANQGSEA. This CDR3 is built from 13 residues. V lost 6 bases to trimming and J lost 5 bases; unmatched junction nucleotides: 8. In DNA, the CDR3 is TGCAGCGTGGAGGACAGGGTTGATTATGGCTACACCTTC. It codes for CSVEDRVDYGYTF.

This clone has a single count. The chain is built from TRBV7-9 and TRBJ1-5, with 8 bases identical to TRBD1. The CDR3 consists of 17 residues. Germline V gives CDR1 SEHNR, CDR2 FQNEAQ (reference sequence). The V gene end was trimmed by 1 base and the J gene end by 4 bases; junction bases not matched to a gene: 9. The CDR3 DNA reads as TGTGCCAGCAGCTTAGGGCAGGGGGCTGGGGGTAATCAGCCCCAGCATTTT. Translating gives CASSLGQGAGGNQPQHF.

This rearrangement joins TRBV6-5 to TRBJ2-5; 9 positions match TRBD1. Germline-derived CDR1 and CDR2 are MNHEY and SVGAGI. CDR3 length equals 13 residues. Losses at the gene ends were 6 bases for V and 7 bases for J; bases not matched to a gene: 6. The CDR3 DNA is TGTGCCAGCAGAGAACAGGGGGCGGGGACCCAGTACTTC. Protein sequence: CASREQGAGTQYF.

V usage is TRBV5-1 and J usage is TRBJ1-2; 7 bases fit TRBD1. The length of the CDR3 is 13 residues. The V segment lost 4 bases and the J segment 8 bases; nucleotides outside the gene matches: 8. CDR1 SGHRS and CDR2 YFSETQ come from the germline V gene. CDR3 loop: CASSQTRGQGYTF. CDR3 sequence (DNA): TGCGCCAGCAGCCAAACGAGGGGACAGGGCTACACCTTC.

The gene calls are TRBV5-6 and TRBJ2-1, with 14 bases aligning to TRBD2. Germline assignment: CDR1 SGHDT and CDR2 YYEEEE. The junction had 7 bases not matched to a gene; V was cut back by 1 base and J by 4 bases. The length of the CDR3 is 18 residues. CDR3 protein: CASSLSTSGGAYYNEQFF. CDR3 nucleotides: TGTGCCAGCAGCTTGTCGACTAGCGGGGGGGCATATTACAATGAGCAGTTCTTC.

The CDR3 nucleotides are TGTGCCAGCAGCTTATCAAGGGCGGGGGCCTTATACGAGCAGTACTTC. This encodes CASSLSRAGALYEQYF. The chain couples TRBV7-2 to TRBJ2-7; maybe TRBD2 (7 bases). The CDR3 sequence is 16 residues long. The V end was cut by 2 bases, the J end by 4 bases, with 18 bases between. CDR1 and CDR2 (germline): SGHTA, FQGNSA.

This clone has a single count. The chain recombines TRBV28 with TRBJ2-7, with a possible D match to TRBD2 (5 bases). With 5 bases removed from V and 4 bases from J, the gap between germline ends came to 24 bases. CDR3 length equals 17 residues. Germline loops: CDR1 MDHEN, CDR2 SYDVKM. CDR3 bases: TGTGCCAGCAGTACCCTCACGGACGGAAGGCGAGGGTACGAGCAGTACTTC. Protein: CASSTLTDGRRGYEQYF.

The chain carries TRBV5-1 and TRBJ2-7; the match to TRBD1 covers 9 bases. The CDR3 consists of 14 residues. The junction had 8 bases not matched to a gene; V was cut back by 6 bases and J by 4 bases. Per germline, CDR1 SGHRS and CDR2 YFSETQ. The CDR3 is CASTYRTGDYEQYF. The CDR3 coding sequence is TGCGCCAGCACGTATCGGACAGGGGATTACGAGCAGTACTTC.

The J gene is TRBJ2-7, the V gene TRBV19; TRBD1 is a possible D gene (6 bases). Trimming left V 4 bases short and J 3 bases short, with 13 bases between. Germline CDR1 and CDR2: LNHDA and SQIVND (reference sequence). This CDR3 spans 14 amino acids. CDR3 in DNA: TGTGCCAGTAGTACGCGGACAGCGGTCTACGAGCAGTACTTC. Protein sequence: CASSTRTAVYEQYF. Full variable domain (remainder filled in from reference TRBV19 and TRBJ2-7): DGGITQSPKYLFRKEGQNVTLSCEQNLNHDAMYWYRQDPGQGLRLIYYSQIVNDFQKGDIAEGYSVSREKKESFPLTVTSAQKNPTAFYLCASSTRTAVYEQYFGPGTRLTVT.

This clone was counted only a few times. The chain uses TRBV6-5 and TRBJ2-7; D possibly corresponds to TRBD2 (6 bases). V was cut by 7 bases and J by 1 base, with 17 bases left in between. Germline CDR1 is MNHEY and CDR2 is SVGAGI. The CDR3 totals 15 residues. CDR3 region: CASTIRKGGSYEQYF. DNA of the CDR3: TGTGCCAGCACAATCCGGAAGGGAGGATCCTACGAGCAGTACTTC.

This sequence joins TRBV7-2 and TRBJ2-7; 7 bases align to TRBD1. CDR3 length: 13 amino acids. The V and J ends lost 9 bases and 2 bases, in that order; junction bases with no gene match: 7. Germline lookup yields CDR1 SGHTA and CDR2 FQGNSA. Here the CDR3 reads CASGTVHTYEQYF. The CDR3 DNA reads TGTGCCAGTGGGACAGTTCATACCTACGAGCAGTACTTC.

V and J are TRBV6-1 and TRBJ2-3; D gene uncertain. The germline V gene encodes CDR1 MNHNS and CDR2 SASEGT. CDR3 length: 15 residues. The V and J ends lost 3 bases and 0 bases respectively, with 10 bases between them. The CDR3 nucleotides are TGTGCCAGCAGTGATGGCTCCTCGAGCACAGATACGCAGTATTTT. Translation: CASSDGSSSTDTQYF.